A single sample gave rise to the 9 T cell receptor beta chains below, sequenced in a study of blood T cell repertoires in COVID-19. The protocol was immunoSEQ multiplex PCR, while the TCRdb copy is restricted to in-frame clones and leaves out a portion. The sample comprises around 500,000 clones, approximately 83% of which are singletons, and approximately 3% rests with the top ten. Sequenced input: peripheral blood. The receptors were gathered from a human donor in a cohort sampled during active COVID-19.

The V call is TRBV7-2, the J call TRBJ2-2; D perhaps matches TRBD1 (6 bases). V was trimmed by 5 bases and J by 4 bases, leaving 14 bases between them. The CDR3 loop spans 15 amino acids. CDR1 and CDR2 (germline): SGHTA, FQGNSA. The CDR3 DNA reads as TGTGCCAGCAGCCAACTAACAGGGATCACCGGGGAGCTGTTTTTT. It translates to CASSQLTGITGELFF.

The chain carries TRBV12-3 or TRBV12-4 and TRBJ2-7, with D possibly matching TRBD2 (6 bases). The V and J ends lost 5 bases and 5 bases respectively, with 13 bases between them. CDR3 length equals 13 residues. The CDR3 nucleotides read TGTGCCAGCAGTACGGGGGAGTTCCACGAGCAGTACTTC. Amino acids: CASSTGEFHEQYF.

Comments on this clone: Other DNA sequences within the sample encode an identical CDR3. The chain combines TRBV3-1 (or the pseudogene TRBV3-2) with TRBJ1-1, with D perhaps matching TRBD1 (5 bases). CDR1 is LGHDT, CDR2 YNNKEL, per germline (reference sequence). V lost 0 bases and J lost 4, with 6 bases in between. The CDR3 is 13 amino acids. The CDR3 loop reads CASSQDRGTEAFF. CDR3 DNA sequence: TGTGCCAGCAGCCAAGATAGGGGCACTGAAGCTTTCTTT.

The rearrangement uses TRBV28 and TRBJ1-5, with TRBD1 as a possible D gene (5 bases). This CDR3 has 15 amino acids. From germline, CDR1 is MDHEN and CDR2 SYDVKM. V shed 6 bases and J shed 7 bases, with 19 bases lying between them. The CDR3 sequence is CASSEPGLGGQPQHF. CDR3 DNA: TGTGCCAGCAGCGAACCGGGACTTGGGGGGCAGCCCCAGCATTTT.

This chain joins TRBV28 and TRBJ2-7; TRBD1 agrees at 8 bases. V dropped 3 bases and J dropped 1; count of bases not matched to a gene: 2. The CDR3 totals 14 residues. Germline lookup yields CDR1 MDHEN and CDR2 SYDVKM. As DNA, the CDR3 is TGTGCCAGCAGTTTCCGGGACAGGTCCTACGAGCAGTACTTC. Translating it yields CASSFRDRSYEQYF.

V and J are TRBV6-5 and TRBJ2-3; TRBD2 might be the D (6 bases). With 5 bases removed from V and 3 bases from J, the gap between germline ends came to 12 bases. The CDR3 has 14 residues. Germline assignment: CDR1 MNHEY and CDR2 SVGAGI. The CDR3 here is CASSTRDLTDTQYF. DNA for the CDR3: TGTGCCAGCAGTACTCGGGACTTGACAGATACGCAGTATTTT.

The DNA for the CDR3 is TGTGCCAGCATGGGGGCGAATGAAAAACTGTTTTTT. Its protein is CASMGANEKLFF. V usage is TRBV28 and J usage is TRBJ1-4; TRBD1 is a possible D gene (6 bases). Germline values: CDR1 MDHEN, CDR2 SYDVKM. The CDR3 has 12 amino acids. V lost 7 bases, J lost 5 bases, and 8 bases lay in between.

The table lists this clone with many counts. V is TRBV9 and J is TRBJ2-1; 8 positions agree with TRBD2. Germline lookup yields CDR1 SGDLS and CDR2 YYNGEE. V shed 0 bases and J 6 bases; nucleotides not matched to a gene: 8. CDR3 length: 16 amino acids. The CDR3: CASSVGGSGISNEQFF. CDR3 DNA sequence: TGTGCCAGCAGCGTAGGTGGTAGCGGGATAAGCAATGAGCAGTTCTTC.

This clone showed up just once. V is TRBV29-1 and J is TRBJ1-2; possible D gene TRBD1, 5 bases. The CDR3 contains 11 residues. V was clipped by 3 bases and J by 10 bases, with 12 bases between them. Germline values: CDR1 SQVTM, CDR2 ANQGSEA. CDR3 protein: CSVDPGLSYTF. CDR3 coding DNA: TGCAGCGTTGACCCGGGACTCTCCTACACCTTC.